A single sample is the source of the 8 T cell receptor beta chains below, sequenced in a study of shared clonotypes between healthy human individuals. The repertoire was sequenced with immunoSEQ multiplex PCR; TCRdb's copy has only in-frame clones and lacks some. The data contain 1.5 million to 1.9 million clones, around 98% of them singletons. Input material: naive CD4+ T cells sorted from blood. Subset of the sample: CD45RA+ positively selected. These receptors came from a young man in good health.

This chain connects TRBV4-1 to TRBJ2-3; TRBD1 is a possible D gene (5 bases). The CDR3 loop spans 15 amino acids. With 3 bases removed from V and 0 bases from J, the gap between germline ends came to 10 bases. Germline V gene sequence: CDR1 MGHRA, CDR2 YSYEKL. CDR3 coding DNA: TGCGCCAGCAGCCAGTCCAGGGTGAGCACAGATACGCAGTATTTT. Translating it yields CASSQSRVSTDTQYF.

The chain employs TRBV7-2 and TRBJ2-2, with D possibly matching TRBD2 (5 bases). V was trimmed by 5 bases and J by 1 base, leaving 17 bases between them. CDR3 length equals 17 residues. From germline, CDR1 is SGHTA and CDR2 FQGNSA. The CDR3 loop reads CASSQNQKEVNTGELFF. Written as DNA, the CDR3 is TGTGCCAGCAGCCAAAATCAAAAGGAGGTGAACACCGGGGAGCTGTTTTTT.

As to this clone: This CDR3 is also generated by other DNA sequences in the sample. This sequence joins TRBV10-3 and TRBJ2-5; D unclear. CDR1 and CDR2 (germline): ENHRY, SYGVKD. With 4 bases removed from V and 2 bases from J, the gap between germline ends came to 5 bases. This CDR3 spans 12 amino acids. CDR3 in amino acids: CAISGGQETQYF. The CDR3 region has the DNA TGTGCCATCAGTGGGGGACAAGAGACCCAGTACTTC.

The rearrangement links TRBV5-4 to TRBJ2-7; a possible D gene is TRBD1 (5 bases). This CDR3 region has 16 residues. Between the trimmed V and J ends, which lost 2 bases and 3 bases, there was a span of 18 bases. CDR1 and CDR2 (germline): SGHNT, YYREEE (reference sequence). The DNA of the CDR3 is TGTGCCAGCAGCTTCAAAAACGGACATGGCCGCTACGAGCAGTACTTC. This codes for CASSFKNGHGRYEQYF. Combining the CDR3 with reference TRBV5-4 and TRBJ2-7 gives the whole variable domain ETGVTQSPTHLIKTRGQQVTLRCSSQSGHNTVSWYQQALGQGPQFIFQYYREEENGRGNFPPRFSGLQFPNYSSELNVNALELDDSALYLCASSFKNGHGRYEQYFGPGTRLTVT.

The genes are TRBV28 and TRBJ2-5, with 7 positions matching TRBD1. In germline, CDR1 is MDHEN, CDR2 SYDVKM. The J segment lost 2 bases and the V segment lost 8 bases, leaving 2 bases of the junction unmatched. The CDR3 has 12 amino acids. The CDR3 DNA is TGTGCCAGCGAGGGGGCGCAAGAGACCCAGTACTTC. This codes for CASEGAQETQYF.

This chain connects TRBV11-2 to TRBJ2-7; tentatively, D is TRBD2 (5 bases). The V gene lost 5 bases and the J gene lost 3 bases, with 14 bases spanning the gap. The length of the CDR3 is 14 residues. Germline V gene sequence: CDR1 SGHAT, CDR2 FQNNGV. The CDR3 loop reads CASSDYAKFYEQYF. The CDR3 bases are TGTGCCAGCAGCGACTACGCCAAGTTCTACGAGCAGTACTTC. Combining the CDR3 with reference TRBV11-2 and TRBJ2-7 gives the whole variable domain EAGVAQSPRYKIIEKRQSVAFWCNPISGHATLYWYQQILGQGPKLLIQFQNNGVVDDSQLPKDRFSAERLKGVDSTLKIQPAKLEDSAVYLCASSDYAKFYEQYFGPGTRLTVT.

This chain links TRBV7-9 with TRBJ2-2; 7 bases are shared with TRBD1. The CDR3 contains 13 residues. Unmatched junction bases numbered 7, after V lost 10 bases and J lost 5 bases. CDR1 SEHNR and CDR2 FQNEAQ come from the germline V gene (reference sequence). In nucleotides, the CDR3 is TGTGCCACCGGGACAGTACTAACCGGGGAGCTGTTTTTT. It yields the protein CATGTVLTGELFF. The full variable domain, its missing parts supplied by reference TRBV7-9 and TRBJ2-2, is DTGVSQNPRHKITKRGQNVTFRCDPISEHNRLYWYRQTLGQGPEFLTYFQNEAQLEKSRLLSDRFSAERPKGSFSTLEIQRTEQGDSAMYLCATGTVLTGELFFGEGSRLTVL.

The rearrangement links TRBV19 to TRBJ1-1, with D maybe TRBD1 (5 bases). Germline CDR1 reads LNHDA; CDR2 reads SQIVND (reference sequence). The CDR3 totals 16 residues. V lost 2 bases to trimming and J lost 4 bases, with 17 bases between them. Written as DNA, the CDR3 is TGTGCCAGTAGTATAATGGGTGGGTTCGGGGGCACTGAAGCTTTCTTT. This translates into CASSIMGGFGGTEAFF. Full variable domain (outside the CDR3, taken from reference TRBV19 and TRBJ1-1): DGGITQSPKYLFRKEGQNVTLSCEQNLNHDAMYWYRQDPGQGLRLIYYSQIVNDFQKGDIAEGYSVSREKKESFPLTVTSAQKNPTAFYLCASSIMGGFGGTEAFFGQGTRLTVV.